This is a list of T cell receptor beta chains from one sample in a study of OX40 agonist ivuxolimab in advanced cancers. The repertoire was sequenced with immunoSEQ multiplex PCR; TCRdb's copy has only in-frame clones and lacks some. The sample yields about 31,000 clones, 90% to 95% seen once. The sample here was CD4+ or CD8+ T cells sorted from blood, taken in a trial of the OX40 agonist ivuxolimab. Every receptor here comes from an adult with an advanced solid tumor such as melanoma, head and neck, liver or kidney cancer. CDR3s include the opening cysteine and the closing phenylalanine or tryptophan. Each record gives: CDR3 protein, CDR3 DNA, clone size, D gene, CDR3 length, V gene, J gene. A D gene is named only where the DNA matches it firmly. Some rows have no size entry. The others give once, few or many, or a class for an expanded clone.

CDR3aa: CASSQVWSSGGAYYNEQFF
CDR3nt: TGCGCCAGCAGCCAAGTCTGGTCTAGCGGGGGGGCCTACTACAATGAGCAGTTCTTC
abundance: -
d_gene: TRBD2
len: 19
v_gene: TRBV4-1
j_gene: TRBJ2-1

CDR3aa: CASAATYNEQFF
CDR3nt: TGCGCCAGCGCGGCAACATACAATGAGCAGTTCTTC
abundance: -
d_gene: -
len: 12
v_gene: TRBV10-2
j_gene: TRBJ2-1

CDR3aa: CASSLGPPLTGDNEQFF
CDR3nt: TGTGCTAGCAGCTTAGGTCCCCCCCTGACAGGGGACAATGAGCAGTTCTTC
abundance: once
d_gene: TRBD1
len: 17
v_gene: TRBV7-7
j_gene: TRBJ2-1

CDR3aa: CASSPGLGDFLYEQYF
CDR3nt: TGTGCCAGCAGCCCGGGTCTTGGGGACTTTCTCTACGAGCAGTACTTC
abundance: -
d_gene: -
len: 16
v_gene: TRBV7-6
j_gene: TRBJ2-7

CDR3aa: CASSSPKPGQKPANYGYTF
CDR3nt: TGTGCCAGCAGCTCCCCGAAACCGGGACAGAAACCCGCTAACTATGGCTACACCTTC
abundance: -
d_gene: TRBD1
len: 19
v_gene: TRBV11-3
j_gene: TRBJ1-2

CDR3aa: CASIVGLEQFF
CDR3nt: TGTGCCAGCATCGTTGGTCTTGAGCAGTTCTTC
abundance: -
d_gene: -
len: 11
v_gene: TRBV28
j_gene: TRBJ2-1

CDR3aa: CASSPNPVGTGVSPLHF
CDR3nt: TGCGCCAGCAGCCCGAACCCGGTGGGGACAGGGGTTTCACCCCTCCACTTT
abundance: -
d_gene: TRBD1
len: 17
v_gene: TRBV5-1
j_gene: TRBJ1-6

CDR3aa: CASSLVDRGPPLHF
CDR3nt: TGTGCCAGCAGCTTAGTCGACAGGGGGCCACCCCTCCACTTT
abundance: -
d_gene: TRBD1
len: 14
v_gene: TRBV7-2
j_gene: TRBJ1-6

CDR3aa: CASSLVREGELFF
CDR3nt: TGCGCCAGCAGCTTGGTTCGGGAAGGGGAGCTGTTTTTT
abundance: once
d_gene: -
len: 13
v_gene: TRBV5-1
j_gene: TRBJ2-2

CDR3aa: CASSQYGGDYNEQFF
CDR3nt: TGCGCCAGCAGCCAATACGGGGGGGACTACAATGAGCAGTTCTTC
abundance: -
d_gene: TRBD2
len: 15
v_gene: TRBV4-1
j_gene: TRBJ2-1

CDR3aa: CASSLVSGDNEQFF
CDR3nt: TGTGCCAGCAGCTTGGTAAGCGGAGACAATGAGCAGTTCTTC
abundance: -
d_gene: -
len: 14
v_gene: TRBV5-4
j_gene: TRBJ2-1

CDR3aa: CASSGDNEQFF
CDR3nt: TGTGCCAGCAGTGGGGACAATGAGCAGTTCTTC
abundance: -
d_gene: -
len: 11
v_gene: TRBV25-1
j_gene: TRBJ2-1

CDR3aa: CASSLEGIGAQNYGYTF
CDR3nt: TGTGCCAGCAGCTTAGAGGGGATAGGGGCGCAAAACTATGGCTACACCTTC
abundance: -
d_gene: -
len: 17
v_gene: TRBV7-2
j_gene: TRBJ1-2

CDR3aa: CASSEDRYRDEKLFF
CDR3nt: TGTGCCAGCAGTGAGGACAGGTATAGGGATGAAAAACTGTTTTTT
abundance: -
d_gene: TRBD1
len: 15
v_gene: TRBV6-1
j_gene: TRBJ1-4

CDR3aa: CASSVAGGATDTQYF
CDR3nt: TGTGCCAGCAGCGTAGCAGGGGGGGCTACAGATACGCAGTATTTT
abundance: -
d_gene: -
len: 15
v_gene: TRBV9
j_gene: TRBJ2-3

CDR3aa: CASSPRTGVMDTQYF
CDR3nt: TGTGCCAGCAGTCCTCGGACAGGGGTTATGGATACGCAGTATTTT
abundance: -
d_gene: TRBD1
len: 15
v_gene: TRBV27
j_gene: TRBJ2-3

CDR3aa: CASSIWGQGIYQPQHF
CDR3nt: TGTGCCAGTAGTATTTGGGGACAGGGGATCTATCAGCCCCAGCATTTT
abundance: -
d_gene: TRBD1
len: 16
v_gene: TRBV19
j_gene: TRBJ1-5

CDR3aa: CASSQDPRRGEGDTQYF
CDR3nt: TGCGCCAGCAGCCAAGACCCCCGGAGAGGGGAGGGTGATACGCAGTATTTT
abundance: -
d_gene: TRBD2
len: 17
v_gene: TRBV4-1
j_gene: TRBJ2-3

CDR3aa: CASRGPVTEAFF
CDR3nt: TGTGCCAGCAGGGGCCCGGTAACTGAAGCTTTCTTT
abundance: -
d_gene: -
len: 12
v_gene: TRBV2
j_gene: TRBJ1-1